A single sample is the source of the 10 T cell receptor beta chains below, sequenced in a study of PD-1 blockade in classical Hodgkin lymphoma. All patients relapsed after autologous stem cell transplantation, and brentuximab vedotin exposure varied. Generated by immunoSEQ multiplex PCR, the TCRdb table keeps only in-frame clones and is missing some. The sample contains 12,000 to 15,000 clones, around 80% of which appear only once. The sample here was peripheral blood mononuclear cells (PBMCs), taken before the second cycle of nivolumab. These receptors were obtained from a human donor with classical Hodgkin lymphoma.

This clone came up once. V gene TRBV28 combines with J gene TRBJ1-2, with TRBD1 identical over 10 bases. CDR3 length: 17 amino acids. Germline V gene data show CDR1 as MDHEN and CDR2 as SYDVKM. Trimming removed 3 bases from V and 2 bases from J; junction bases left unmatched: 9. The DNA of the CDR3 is TGTGCCAGCAGTTTGGCGACAGGACAGGGGGAGAACTATGGCTACACCTTC. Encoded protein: CASSLATGQGENYGYTF.

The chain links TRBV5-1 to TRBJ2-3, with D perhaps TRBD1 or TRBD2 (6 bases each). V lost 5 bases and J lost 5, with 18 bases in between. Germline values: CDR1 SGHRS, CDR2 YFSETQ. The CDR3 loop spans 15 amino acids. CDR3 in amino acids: CASSYLTGAGDTQYF. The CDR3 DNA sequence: TGCGCCAGCAGTTATCTTACGGGGGCCGGAGATACGCAGTATTTT.

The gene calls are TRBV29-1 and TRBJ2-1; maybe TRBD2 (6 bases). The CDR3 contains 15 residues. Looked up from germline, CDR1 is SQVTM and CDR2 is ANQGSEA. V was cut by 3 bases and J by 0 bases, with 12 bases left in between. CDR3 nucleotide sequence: TGCAGCGTTGAGGGTGCGGGGAGCTCCTACAATGAGCAGTTCTTC. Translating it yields CSVEGAGSSYNEQFF.

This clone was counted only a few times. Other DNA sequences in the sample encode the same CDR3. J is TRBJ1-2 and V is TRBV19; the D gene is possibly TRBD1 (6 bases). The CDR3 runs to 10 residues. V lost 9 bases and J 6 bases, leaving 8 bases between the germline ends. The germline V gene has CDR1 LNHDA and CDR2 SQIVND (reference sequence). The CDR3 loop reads CASKGDGYTF. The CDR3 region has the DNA TGTGCCAGCAAGGGGGATGGCTACACCTTC.

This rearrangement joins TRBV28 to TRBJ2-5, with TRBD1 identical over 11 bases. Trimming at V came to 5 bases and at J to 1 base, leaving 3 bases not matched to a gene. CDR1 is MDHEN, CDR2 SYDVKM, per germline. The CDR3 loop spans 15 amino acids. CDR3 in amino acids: CASSSGQGAQETQYF. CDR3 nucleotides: TGTGCCAGCAGTAGCGGACAGGGGGCCCAAGAGACCCAGTACTTC.

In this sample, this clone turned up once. The CDR3 sequence: CASSRDRAMGGDGYTF. Here the CDR3 DNA reads TGTGCCAGCAGTAGGGACAGGGCGATGGGAGGGGATGGCTACACCTTC. The V gene is TRBV6-6, the J gene TRBJ1-2; 9 positions agree with TRBD1. CDR1 is MNHNY, CDR2 SVGAGI, per germline (reference sequence). This CDR3 region has 16 residues. J was trimmed by 6 bases and V by 5 bases; bases with no gene match: 13.

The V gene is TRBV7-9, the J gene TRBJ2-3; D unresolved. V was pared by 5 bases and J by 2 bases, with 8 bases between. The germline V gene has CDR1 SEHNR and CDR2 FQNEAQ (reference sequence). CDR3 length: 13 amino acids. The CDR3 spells CASSQQTTDTQYF. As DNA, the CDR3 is TGTGCCAGCAGCCAGCAGACCACAGATACGCAGTATTTT.

This chain's CDR3 is CASSSISYEQYF. The CDR3 bases are TGTGCCAGCAGCTCTATATCCTACGAGCAGTACTTC. The chain couples TRBV7-2 to TRBJ2-5; D unclear. The end of the DNA fits TRBJ2-7 better, so the J call may be wrong. Germline lookup yields CDR1 SGHTA and CDR2 FQGNSA. The CDR3 sequence is 12 residues long.

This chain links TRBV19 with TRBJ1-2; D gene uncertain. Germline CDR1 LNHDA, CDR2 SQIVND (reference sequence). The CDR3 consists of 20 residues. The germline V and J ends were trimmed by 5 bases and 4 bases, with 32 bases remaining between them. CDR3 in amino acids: CASSPQRPGSVRVSGYGYTF. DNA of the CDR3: TGTGCCAGTAGTCCCCAGCGCCCCGGGAGTGTTCGGGTGAGCGGCTATGGCTACACCTTC.

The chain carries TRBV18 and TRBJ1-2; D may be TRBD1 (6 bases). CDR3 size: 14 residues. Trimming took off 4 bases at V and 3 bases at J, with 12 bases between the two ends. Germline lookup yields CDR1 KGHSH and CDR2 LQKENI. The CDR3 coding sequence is TGTGCCAGCTCACGAGAGACAGGCCACTATGGCTACACCTTC. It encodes CASSRETGHYGYTF. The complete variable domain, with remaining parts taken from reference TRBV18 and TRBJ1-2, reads NAGVMQNPRHLVRRRGQEARLRCSPMKGHSHVYWYRQLPEEGLKFMVYLQKENIIDESGMPKERFSAEFPKEGPSILRIQQVVRGDSAAYFCASSRETGHYGYTFGSGTRLTVV.